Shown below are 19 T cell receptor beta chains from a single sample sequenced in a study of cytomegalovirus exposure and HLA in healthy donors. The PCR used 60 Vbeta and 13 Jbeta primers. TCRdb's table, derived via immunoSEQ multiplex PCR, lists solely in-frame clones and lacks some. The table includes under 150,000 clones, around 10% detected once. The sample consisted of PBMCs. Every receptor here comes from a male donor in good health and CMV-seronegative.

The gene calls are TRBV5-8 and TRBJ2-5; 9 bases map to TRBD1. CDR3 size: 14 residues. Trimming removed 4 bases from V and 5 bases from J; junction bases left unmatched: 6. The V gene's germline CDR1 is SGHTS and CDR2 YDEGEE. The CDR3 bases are TGTGCCAGCAGCCTAGGACAGGGGATGGAGACCCAGTACTTC. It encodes CASSLGQGMETQYF.

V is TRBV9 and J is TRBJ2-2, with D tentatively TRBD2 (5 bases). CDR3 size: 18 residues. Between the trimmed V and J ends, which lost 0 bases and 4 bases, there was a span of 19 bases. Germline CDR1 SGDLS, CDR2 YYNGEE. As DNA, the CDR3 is TGTGCCAGCAGCGTAGGAAGTAGCGAGATTGGGTTCACCGGGGAGCTGTTTTTT. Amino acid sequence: CASSVGSSEIGFTGELFF.

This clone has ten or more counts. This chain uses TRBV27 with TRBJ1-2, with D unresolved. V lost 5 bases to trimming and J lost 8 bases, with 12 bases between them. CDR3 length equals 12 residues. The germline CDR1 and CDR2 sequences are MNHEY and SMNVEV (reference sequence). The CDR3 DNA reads TGTGCCAGCAGTCCTGCGGCTACAGGCTACACCTTC. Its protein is CASSPAATGYTF.

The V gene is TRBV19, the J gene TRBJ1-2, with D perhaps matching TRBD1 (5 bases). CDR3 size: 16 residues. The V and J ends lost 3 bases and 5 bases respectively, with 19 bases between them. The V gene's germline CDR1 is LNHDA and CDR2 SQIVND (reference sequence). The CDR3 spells CASSINGQGGTYGYTF. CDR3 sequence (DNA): TGTGCCAGTAGTATTAATGGGCAGGGTGGAACATATGGCTACACCTTC.

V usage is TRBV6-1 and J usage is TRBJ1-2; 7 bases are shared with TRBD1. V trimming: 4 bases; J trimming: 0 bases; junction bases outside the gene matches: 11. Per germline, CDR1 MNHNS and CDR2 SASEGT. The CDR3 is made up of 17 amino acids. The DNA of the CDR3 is TGTGCCAGCAGTGTACAGGGGCCTTCTGGTTCTAACTATGGCTACACCTTC. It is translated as CASSVQGPSGSNYGYTF.

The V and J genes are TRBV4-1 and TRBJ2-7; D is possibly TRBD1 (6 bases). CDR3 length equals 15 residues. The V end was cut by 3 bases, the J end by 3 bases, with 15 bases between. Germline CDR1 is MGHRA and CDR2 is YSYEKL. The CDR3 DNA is TGCGCCAGCAGCCATGACCGGGACACAGACTACGAGCAGTACTTC. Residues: CASSHDRDTDYEQYF.

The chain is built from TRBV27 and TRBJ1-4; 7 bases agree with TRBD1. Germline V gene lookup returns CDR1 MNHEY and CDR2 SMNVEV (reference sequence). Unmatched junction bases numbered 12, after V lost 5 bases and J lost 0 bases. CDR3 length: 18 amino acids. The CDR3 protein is CASSLSPRQGATNEKLFF. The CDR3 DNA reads TGTGCCAGCAGTCTCAGCCCTCGACAGGGAGCAACTAATGAAAAACTGTTTTTT.

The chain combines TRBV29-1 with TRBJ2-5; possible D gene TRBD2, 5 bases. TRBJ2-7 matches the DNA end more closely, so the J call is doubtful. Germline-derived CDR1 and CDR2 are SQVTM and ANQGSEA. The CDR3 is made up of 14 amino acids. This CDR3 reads CSVESSRSSYEQYF. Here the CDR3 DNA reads TGCAGCGTTGAATCTAGCAGGAGCTCCTACGAGCAGTACTTC.

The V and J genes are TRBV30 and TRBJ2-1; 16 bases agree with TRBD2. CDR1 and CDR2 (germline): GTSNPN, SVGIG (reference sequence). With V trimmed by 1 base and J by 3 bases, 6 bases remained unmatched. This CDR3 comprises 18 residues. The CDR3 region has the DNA TGTGCCTGGAGTGGGGGGACTAGCGGGAGGGCGGTCTACAATGAGCAGTTCTTC. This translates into CAWSGGTSGRAVYNEQFF.

DNA for the CDR3: TGTGCCAGCAGCTTCCAAACTAGCGGGAGATTCGGGGAGCTGTTTTTT. This encodes CASSFQTSGRFGELFF. The genes are TRBV7-9 and TRBJ2-2, with 11 bases that match TRBD2. The CDR3 contains 16 residues. Germline loops: CDR1 SEHNR, CDR2 FQNEAQ (reference sequence). With V trimmed by 3 bases and J by 7 bases, 7 bases remained unmatched.

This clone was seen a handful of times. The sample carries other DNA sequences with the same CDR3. This CDR3 is CASSESPYTDTQYF. The CDR3 region has the DNA TGCGCCAGCAGCGAGTCACCTTACACAGATACGCAGTATTTT. V and J are TRBV5-1 and TRBJ2-3; D is uncertain. CDR3 length equals 14 residues. The germline CDR1 and CDR2 sequences are SGHRS and YFSETQ. V lost 4 bases, J lost 2 bases, and 11 bases lay in between.

In DNA, the CDR3 is TGCGCCAGCAGCCAAGGACAGGGGGCCTACAATGAGCAGTTCTTC. It codes for CASSQGQGAYNEQFF. The V call is TRBV4-3, the J call TRBJ2-1; TRBD1 matches at 9 bases. This CDR3 has 15 amino acids. With 1 base clipped from V and 2 bases from J, the junction kept 0 bases outside the gene matches. Looked up from germline, CDR1 is LGHNA and CDR2 is YSLEER.

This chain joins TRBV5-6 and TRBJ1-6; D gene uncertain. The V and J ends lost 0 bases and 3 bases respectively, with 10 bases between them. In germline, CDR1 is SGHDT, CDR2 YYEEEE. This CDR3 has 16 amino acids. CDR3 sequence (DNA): TGTGCCAGCAGCTTGGGAACACTAAACTATAATTCACCCCTCCACTTT. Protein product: CASSLGTLNYNSPLHF.

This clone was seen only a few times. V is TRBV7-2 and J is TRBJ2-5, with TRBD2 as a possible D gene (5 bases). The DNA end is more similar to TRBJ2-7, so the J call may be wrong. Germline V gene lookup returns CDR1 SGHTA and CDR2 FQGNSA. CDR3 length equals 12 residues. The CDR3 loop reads CASSSGLPEQYF. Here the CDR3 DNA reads TGTGCCAGCAGCTCTGGACTGCCCGAGCAGTACTTC.

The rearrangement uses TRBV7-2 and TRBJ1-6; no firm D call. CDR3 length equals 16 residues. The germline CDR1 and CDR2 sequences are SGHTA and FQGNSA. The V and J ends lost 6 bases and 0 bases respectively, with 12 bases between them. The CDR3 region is CASSLDQDSYNSPLHF. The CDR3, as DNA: TGTGCCAGCAGTCTCGATCAGGACTCCTATAATTCACCCCTCCACTTT.

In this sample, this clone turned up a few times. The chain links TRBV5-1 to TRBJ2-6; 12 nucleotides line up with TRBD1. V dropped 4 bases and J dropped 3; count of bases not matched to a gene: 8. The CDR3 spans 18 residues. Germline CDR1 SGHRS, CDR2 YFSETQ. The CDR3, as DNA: TGCGCCAGCAGCCCCCCCGGGACAGGGGGCGGTGGGGCCAACGTCCTGACTTTC. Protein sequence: CASSPPGTGGGGANVLTF. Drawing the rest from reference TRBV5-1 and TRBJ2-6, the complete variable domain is KAGVTQTPRYLIKTRGQQVTLSCSPISGHRSVSWYQQTPGQGLQFLFEYFSETQRNKGNFPGRFSGRQFSNSRSEMNVSTLELGDSALYLCASSPPGTGGGGANVLTFGAGSRLTVL.

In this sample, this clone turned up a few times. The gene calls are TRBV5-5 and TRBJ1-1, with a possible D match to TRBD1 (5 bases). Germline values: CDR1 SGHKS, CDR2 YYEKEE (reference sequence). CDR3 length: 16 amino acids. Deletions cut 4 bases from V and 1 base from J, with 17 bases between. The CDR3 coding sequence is TGTGCCAGCAGCCCAGAAAGGGGTCTAAAGAACACTGAAGCTTTCTTT. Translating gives CASSPERGLKNTEAFF.

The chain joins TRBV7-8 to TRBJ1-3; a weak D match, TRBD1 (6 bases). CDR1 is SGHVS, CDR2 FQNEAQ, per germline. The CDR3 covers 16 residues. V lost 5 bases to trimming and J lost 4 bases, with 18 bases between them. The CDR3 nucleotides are TGTGCCAGCAGCGCGTGGGCCGGGACACCCGGAAACACCATATATTTT. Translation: CASSAWAGTPGNTIYF.

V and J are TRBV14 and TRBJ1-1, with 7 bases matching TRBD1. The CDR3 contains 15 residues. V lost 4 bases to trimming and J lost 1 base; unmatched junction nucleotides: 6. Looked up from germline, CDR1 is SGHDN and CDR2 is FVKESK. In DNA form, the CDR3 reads TGTGCCAGCAGCCCACTGTACAGGGGGAACACTGAAGCTTTCTTT. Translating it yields CASSPLYRGNTEAFF.